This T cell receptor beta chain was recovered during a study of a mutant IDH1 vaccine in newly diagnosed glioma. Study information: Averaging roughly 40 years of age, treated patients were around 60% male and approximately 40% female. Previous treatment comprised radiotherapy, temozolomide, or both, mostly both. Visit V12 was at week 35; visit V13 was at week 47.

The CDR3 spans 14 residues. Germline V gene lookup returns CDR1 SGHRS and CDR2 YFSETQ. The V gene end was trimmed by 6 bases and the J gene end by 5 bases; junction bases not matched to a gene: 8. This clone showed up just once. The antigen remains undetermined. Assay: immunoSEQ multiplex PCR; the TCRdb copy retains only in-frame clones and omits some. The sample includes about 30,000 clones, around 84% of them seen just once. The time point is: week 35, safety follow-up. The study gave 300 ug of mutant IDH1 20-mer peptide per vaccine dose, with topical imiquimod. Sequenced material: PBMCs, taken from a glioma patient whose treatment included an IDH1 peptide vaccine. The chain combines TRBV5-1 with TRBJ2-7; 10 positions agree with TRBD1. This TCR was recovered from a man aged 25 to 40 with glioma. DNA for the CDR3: TGCGCCAGCACCAGGACAGGGGGTCGGGACGAGCAGTACTTC. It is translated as CASTRTGGRDEQYF.